Listed below are T cell receptor beta chains from one sample, sequenced in a study of T cell repertoires in breast cancer. TCRdb called the emulsion pairing reads again in MiXCR, with one record for every CDR3 protein. The sample carries roughly 40,000 distinct CDR3 sequences, under 60% recorded once. The source material was CD8+ T cells. The receptors were gathered from a pool of human donors with breast cancer or a healthy control (not recorded which). The CDR3 runs from the conserved cysteine through the conserved F or W. Fields, in order: J gene, D gene, clone size, V gene, CDR3 DNA, CDR3 protein. A D gene is named only where the DNA matches it firmly. Clone size appears in some rows only: once, few, many, or a class for an expanded clone.

TRBJ2-1	TRBD2	few	TRBV10-3	TGTGCCACTCTAGCGGGAGCCCACAATGAGCAGTTCTTC	CATLAGAHNEQFF
TRBJ1-2	TRBD1	.	TRBV20-1	TGCAGTGCGTTACAGGGGGCTAGGTATGGCTACACCTTC	CSALQGARYGYTF
TRBJ2-5	TRBD2	.	TRBV6-2/TRBV6-3	TGTGCCAGCAGTCCGCCCGGGGGGAGAGAGACCCAGTACTTC	CASSPPGGRETQYF
TRBJ1-5	TRBD1	.	TRBV7-8	TGTGCCAGCAGCTTATCGTCACGGGACAGGGTGACGCCCCAGCATTTT	CASSLSSRDRVTPQHF
TRBJ2-7	TRBD2	few	TRBV4-2	TGTGCCAGCAGCCGGACTAGCGGGGGGGATGCCTACGAGCAGTACTTC	CASSRTSGGDAYEQYF
TRBJ1-1	.	.	TRBV6-6	TGTGCCAGCAGTTATGAAGTCTTCCAGAACACTGAAGCTTTCTTT	CASSYEVFQNTEAFF
TRBJ1-1	TRBD1	few	TRBV20-1	TGCAGTGCTAGAGATGGGCACAGGGGGGACACTGAAGCTTTCTTT	CSARDGHRGDTEAFF
TRBJ1-1	.	many	TRBV5-1	TGCGCCAGCAGCTTGGTTGCCCACACTGAAGCTTTCTTT	CASSLVAHTEAFF
TRBJ1-2	TRBD1	.	TRBV29-1	TGCGGCTCTGAAACAGGGGTCCATGGCTACACCTTC	CGSETGVHGYTF
TRBJ2-3	TRBD2	.	TRBV20-1	TGCAGTCCCCGACTAGCGGGGGGCGACGGCACAGATACGCAGTATTTT	CSPRLAGGDGTDTQYF
TRBJ1-1	.	few	TRBV18	TGTGCCAGCTCACAAGGAGGGGACACTGAAGCTTTCTTT	CASSQGGDTEAFF
TRBJ2-3	TRBD2	medium-sized	TRBV27	TGTGCCAGCAGGCCCGGGGGGGGAGATACGCAGTATTTT	CASRPGGGDTQYF
TRBJ2-1	.	.	TRBV11-2	TGTGCCAGCAGTGCCCAGGGCAATGAGCAGTTCTTC	CASSAQGNEQFF
TRBJ1-2	.	.	TRBV2	TGTGCCAGCAAGGGCTATGGCTACACCTTC	CASKGYGYTF
TRBJ2-3	TRBD2	few	TRBV20-1	TGCAGTGCTACGGGACTAGCGGGAGGACCCACAGATACGCAGTATTTT	CSATGLAGGPTDTQYF
TRBJ2-3	TRBD2	once	TRBV20-1	TGCGGTGCTAGTTCCTCGACTAGCTGGGGCACAGATACGCAGTATTTT	CGASSSTSWGTDTQYF